One and the same sample provided the 10 T cell receptor beta chains below, sequenced in a study of blood T cell repertoires in COVID-19. Clones were read by immunoSEQ multiplex PCR, and TCRdb kept only the in-frame ones, dropping some. The sample includes 150,000 to 200,000 clones, 80% of them seen just once. Sequencing was done on a sample of PBMCs or T cells enriched from blood (not recorded which). The receptors stem from a man in his forties who had recovered from COVID-19.

The chain is built from TRBV27 and TRBJ2-1; the D is unclear. The CDR3 is 14 amino acids. Per germline, CDR1 MNHEY and CDR2 SMNVEV (reference sequence). Trimming left V 6 bases short and J 0 bases short, with 9 bases between. The CDR3, as DNA: TGTGCCAGCAGCCTAATGAGCTCCTACAATGAGCAGTTCTTC. Protein: CASSLMSSYNEQFF.

The V gene is TRBV6-5, the J gene TRBJ1-3; possible D gene TRBD1, 6 bases. The ends were cut back, 8 bases at V and 3 bases at J, with 14 bases in the middle. Germline assignment: CDR1 MNHEY and CDR2 SVGAGI. The CDR3 consists of 14 residues. CDR3 amino acids: CASGVGQSGNTIYF. The CDR3 nucleotides read TGTGCCAGCGGGGTCGGACAGAGTGGAAACACCATATATTTT.

The V and J genes are TRBV30 and TRBJ1-3, with a possible D match to TRBD1 (5 bases). Looked up from germline, CDR1 is GTSNPN and CDR2 is SVGIG (reference sequence). This CDR3 is 18 amino acids long. V lost 2 bases and J lost 0, with 20 bases in between. CDR3: CAWSLDRIRTRSGNTIYF. Written as DNA, the CDR3 is TGTGCCTGGAGTTTAGACAGAATCCGTACCCGCTCTGGAAACACCATATATTTT.

This rearrangement joins TRBV3-1 (or the pseudogene TRBV3-2) to TRBJ2-2; D not certain. This CDR3 has 12 amino acids. Trimming removed 1 base at V and 7 bases at J, with 4 bases between. Germline V gene sequence: CDR1 LGHDT, CDR2 YNNKEL (reference sequence). CDR3 amino acids: CASSQVRGELFF. The DNA for the CDR3 is TGTGCCAGCAGCCAAGTCCGCGGGGAGCTGTTTTTT.

This clone was found once. The chain carries TRBV7-9 and TRBJ2-5; TRBD2 matches at 7 bases. The CDR3 extends over 15 amino acids. V lost 4 bases and J lost 2; bases outside the gene matches: 7. Germline-derived CDR1 and CDR2 are SEHNR and FQNEAQ (reference sequence). DNA for the CDR3: TGTGCCAGCAGCTCACGACTAGCCGTACAAGAGACCCAGTACTTC. Encoded protein: CASSSRLAVQETQYF.

The CDR3 DNA is TGTGCCAGCAGCCGGAACACCGGGGAGCTGTTTTTT. Protein: CASSRNTGELFF. The chain combines TRBV11-3 with TRBJ2-2; unclear D gene. This CDR3 is built from 12 residues. Germline CDR1 is SGHNT and CDR2 is YENEEA. Trimming took off 5 bases at V and 1 base at J, with 2 bases between the two ends.

V is TRBV6-1 and J is TRBJ1-2; D not resolved. The CDR3 extends over 12 amino acids. Germline V gives CDR1 MNHNS, CDR2 SASEGT. Trimming took 2 bases from V and 8 from J, leaving 9 bases between them. CDR3 sequence reads: CASSESRGGYTF. CDR3 coding DNA: TGTGCCAGCAGTGAAAGTAGAGGAGGCTACACCTTC.

This chain joins TRBV19 and TRBJ1-3; D is undetermined. Per the germline V gene, CDR1 is LNHDA and CDR2 is SQIVND (reference sequence). The CDR3 is made up of 14 amino acids. The V and J ends lost 3 bases and 4 bases respectively, with 10 bases between them. Here the CDR3 DNA reads TGTGCCAGTAGTATTATGAGGGCCGGAAACACCATATATTTT. Its translation: CASSIMRAGNTIYF.

The chain joins TRBV11-1 to TRBJ1-2; 7 bases are shared with TRBD1. The CDR3 is made up of 13 amino acids. J lost 6 bases, V lost 5 bases, and 6 bases had no gene match. Germline CDR1 and CDR2: SGHAT and FQDESV (reference sequence). The CDR3 DNA is TGTGCCAGCAGCCTCGACAGGGCGGATGGCTACACCTTC. Protein: CASSLDRADGYTF.

The J gene is TRBJ1-4, the V gene TRBV6-6; D possibly corresponds to TRBD1 (5 bases). CDR3 length equals 17 residues. Germline-derived CDR1 and CDR2 are MNHNY and SVGAGI (reference sequence). V lost 5 bases, J lost 7 bases, and 23 bases lay in between. This CDR3 is CASSPRGGGAAGEKLFF. CDR3 nucleotides: TGTGCCAGCAGTCCCCGGGGGGGAGGGGCTGCGGGTGAAAAACTGTTTTTT.